This TCR beta chain originates from a study of T cells in localized non-small cell lung cancer. Per the germline V gene, CDR1 is SGHNT and CDR2 is YYREEE (reference sequence). Trimming shortened V by 5 bases and J by 4 bases, and 18 bases separated the two germline ends. The CDR3 contains 15 residues. Profiled with immunoSEQ multiplex PCR; TCRdb holds only in-frame clones, not every one. The data contain 41,000 or so clones, 70% to 90% of them singletons. This chain uses TRBV5-4 with TRBJ1-2; D perhaps matches TRBD1 (6 bases). The sample was peripheral blood, taken before any cancer treatment. The TCR originated in a woman between 18 and 55 years old with stage III lung adenocarcinoma. Here the CDR3 reads CASSSLGSGAYGYTF. CDR3 bases: TGTGCCAGCAGTTCCTTAGGCTCAGGGGCCTATGGCTACACCTTC. Full variable domain (remainder filled in from reference TRBV5-4 and TRBJ1-2): ETGVTQSPTHLIKTRGQQVTLRCSSQSGHNTVSWYQQALGQGPQFIFQYYREEENGRGNFPPRFSGLQFPNYSSELNVNALELDDSALYLCASSSLGSGAYGYTFGSGTRLTVV.